These T cell receptor beta chains were read from a single sample in a study of T cells in Graves' hyperthyroidism and ophthalmopathy. In TCRdb, the multiplex PCR reads were re-called with MiXCR into one record per CDR3 protein. This table holds 210,000 or so distinct CDR3 sequences, about a sixth found once. The sequenced material came from blood. The source is a man aged 50-59 years with Graves' hyperthyroidism. CDR3s include the opening cysteine and the closing phenylalanine or tryptophan. Each record gives: D gene, J gene, V gene, clone size, CDR3 DNA, CDR3 protein. A D gene is named only where the DNA matches it firmly. Not all rows give a size; the values are once, few, many and, for expanded clones, a class.

NA TRBJ2-1 TRBV14 NA TGTGCCAGCAGCCGCGGGATTGGTGAGCAGTTCTTC CASSRGIGEQFF
NA TRBJ1-1 TRBV6-2/TRBV6-3 NA TGTGCCAGCAGTTACGAAGGGACATATAACACTGAAGCTTTCTTT CASSYEGTYNTEAFF
NA TRBJ2-5 TRBV11-2 many TGTGCCAGCAGCTTAGATACAGCCCAAGAGACCCAGTACTTC CASSLDTAQETQYF
NA TRBJ2-3 TRBV6-2/TRBV6-3 NA TGTGCCACCGGTAGGGATACGCAGTATTTT CATGRDTQYF
NA TRBJ2-3 TRBV5-1 many TGCGCCAGCAGCTTGGATGGGCCGACGACGTCCACAGATACGCAGTATTTT CASSLDGPTTSTDTQYF
NA TRBJ2-1 TRBV20-1 many TGCAGTGCTAGACGGCTAGCGTTTTACAATGAGCAGTTCTTC CSARRLAFYNEQFF
TRBD2 TRBJ2-7 TRBV4-2 NA TGTGCCAGCAGCCGGGACGGGGGAGGGTCCTACGAGCAGTACTTC CASSRDGGGSYEQYF
NA TRBJ2-3 TRBV29-1 NA TGCAGCGTTGCTCCGGGACTTACCACAGATACGCAGTATTTT CSVAPGLTTDTQYF
NA TRBJ1-1 TRBV12-5 NA TGTGCTAGTGGTTTGGAAGGGTCAACCGCTGAAGCTTTCTTT CASGLEGSTAEAFF
TRBD1 TRBJ2-7 TRBV15 NA TGTGCCACCAGCAGTCTTAAGGGACAGGGGGACGACGAGCAGTACTTC CATSSLKGQGDDEQYF
NA TRBJ2-5 TRBV28 many TGTGCCAGCAGTTCTCCTGGGCTGGGAGAGACCCAGTACTTC CASSSPGLGETQYF
NA TRBJ2-1 TRBV27 medium-sized TGTGCCAGCAGGGGGTGGGGTAATGAGCAGTTCTTC CASRGWGNEQFF
NA TRBJ1-1 TRBV12-3/TRBV12-4 many TGTGCCAGCAGTTTAAATCGGAGGGCCGCTTTCTTT CASSLNRRAAFF
TRBD2 TRBJ2-5 TRBV20-1 many TGCAGTGCTAGGGGCCTAGCGGGAGTGGAGACCCAGTACTTC CSARGLAGVETQYF
TRBD2 TRBJ2-1 TRBV5-1 many TGCGCCAGCAGCTACTTAGCGGGAGGGCCCTCCAATGAGCAGTTCTTC CASSYLAGGPSNEQFF
NA TRBJ2-5 TRBV27 NA TGTGCCAGCAGTTTAACACTAGGCCAAGAGACCCAGTACTTC CASSLTLGQETQYF
NA TRBJ1-1 TRBV11-1 many TGTGCCAGCAGCTTAGAGACATTCACTGAAGCTTTCTTT CASSLETFTEAFF
TRBD2 TRBJ2-1 TRBV5-1 few TGCGCCAGCAGCGACCTTAGCGGGGCCTCCTACAATGAGCAGTTCTTC CASSDLSGASYNEQFF
TRBD2 TRBJ2-2 TRBV6-1 few TGTGCCAGCAGGCCCTCCTCTCTGGCTAGCGGGAGGACCGGGGAGCTGTTTTTT CASRPSSLASGRTGELFF
TRBD2 TRBJ2-3 TRBV5-1 many TGCGCCAGCAGCCAAGGACTAGCGGGTGGTACAGATACGCAGTATTTT CASSQGLAGGTDTQYF
TRBD2 TRBJ2-2 TRBV28 NA TGTGCCAGCAGTCCCAGACTAGCGCCGAACACCGGGGAGCTGTATTTT CASSPRLAPNTGELYF
TRBD1 TRBJ2-1 TRBV2 NA TGTGCCAGCGCCTCGGGACAGTATTACAATGAGCAGTTCTTC CASASGQYYNEQFF
TRBD2 TRBJ2-7 TRBV6-1 many TGTGCCAGCAGTTTGGCCCCTCCATCGGGACTAGCGGTCCCCGAGCAGTACTTC CASSLAPPSGLAVPEQYF
NA TRBJ2-3 TRBV3-1 many TGTGCCAGCAGCCGGAGGATCTCAACAGATACGCAGTATTTT CASSRRISTDTQYF
TRBD2 TRBJ2-5 TRBV30 NA TGTGCCTGGAGCGCAGGGACTAGCGAGGAGACCCAGTACTTC CAWSAGTSEETQYF